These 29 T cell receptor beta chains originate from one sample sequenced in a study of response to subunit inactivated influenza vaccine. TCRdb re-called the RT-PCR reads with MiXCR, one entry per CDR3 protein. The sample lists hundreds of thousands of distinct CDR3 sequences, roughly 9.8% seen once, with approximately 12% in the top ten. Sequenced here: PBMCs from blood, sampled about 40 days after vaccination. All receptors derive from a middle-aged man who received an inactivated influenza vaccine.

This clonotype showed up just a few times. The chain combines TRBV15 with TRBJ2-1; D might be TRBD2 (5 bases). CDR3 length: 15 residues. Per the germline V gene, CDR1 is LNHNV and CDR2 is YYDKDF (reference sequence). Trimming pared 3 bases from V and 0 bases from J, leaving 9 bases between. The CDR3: CATSRDGGSYNEQFF. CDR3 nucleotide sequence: TGTGCCACCAGCAGGGACGGAGGCTCCTACAATGAGCAGTTCTTC.

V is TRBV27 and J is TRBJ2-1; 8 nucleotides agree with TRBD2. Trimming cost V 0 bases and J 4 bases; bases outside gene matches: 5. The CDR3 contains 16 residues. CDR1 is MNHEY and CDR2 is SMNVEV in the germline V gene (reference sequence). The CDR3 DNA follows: TGTGCCAGCAGTTTATCAAGGGGACTAGAATACAATGAGCAGTTCTTC. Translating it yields CASSLSRGLEYNEQFF.

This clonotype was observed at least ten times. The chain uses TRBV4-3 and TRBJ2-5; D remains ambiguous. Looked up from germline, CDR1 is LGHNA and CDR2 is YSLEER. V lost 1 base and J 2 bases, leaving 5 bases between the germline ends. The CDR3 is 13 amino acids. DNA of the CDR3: TGCGCCAGCAGCCAAGGTCGTCAAGAGACCCAGTACTTC. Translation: CASSQGRQETQYF.

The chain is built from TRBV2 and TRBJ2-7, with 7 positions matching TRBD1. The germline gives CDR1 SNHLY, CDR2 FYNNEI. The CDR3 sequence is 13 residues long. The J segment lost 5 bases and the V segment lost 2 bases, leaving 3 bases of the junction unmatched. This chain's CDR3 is CASSEQTGHEQYF. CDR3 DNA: TGTGCCAGCAGTGAACAGACAGGGCACGAGCAGTACTTC. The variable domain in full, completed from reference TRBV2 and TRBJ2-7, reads EPEVTQTPSHQVTQMGQEVILRCVPISNHLYFYWYRQILGQKVEFLVSFYNNEISEKSEIFDDQFSVERPDGSNFTLKIRSTKLEDSAMYFCASSEQTGHEQYFGPGTRLTVT.

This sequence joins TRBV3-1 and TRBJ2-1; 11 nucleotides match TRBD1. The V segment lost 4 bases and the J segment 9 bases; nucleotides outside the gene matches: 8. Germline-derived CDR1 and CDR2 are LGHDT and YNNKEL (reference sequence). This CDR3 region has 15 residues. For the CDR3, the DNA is TGTGCCAGCAGCCCCGGACAGGGGGCGCGGGGTGAGCAGTTCTTC. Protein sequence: CASSPGQGARGEQFF.

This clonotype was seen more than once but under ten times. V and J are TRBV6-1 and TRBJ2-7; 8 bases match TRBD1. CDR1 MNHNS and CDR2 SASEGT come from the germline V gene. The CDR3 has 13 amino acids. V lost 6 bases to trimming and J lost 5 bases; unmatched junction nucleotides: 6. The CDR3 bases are TGTGCCAGCAGGACAGGGGCGCCTAACGAGCAGTACTTC. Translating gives CASRTGAPNEQYF.

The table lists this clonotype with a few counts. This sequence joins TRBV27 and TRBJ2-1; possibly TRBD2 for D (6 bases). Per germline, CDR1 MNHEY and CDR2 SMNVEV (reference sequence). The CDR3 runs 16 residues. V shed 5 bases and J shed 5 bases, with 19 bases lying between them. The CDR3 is CASSPGSWRGNNEQFF. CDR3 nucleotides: TGTGCCAGCAGTCCGGGATCCTGGCGGGGAAACAATGAGCAGTTCTTC.

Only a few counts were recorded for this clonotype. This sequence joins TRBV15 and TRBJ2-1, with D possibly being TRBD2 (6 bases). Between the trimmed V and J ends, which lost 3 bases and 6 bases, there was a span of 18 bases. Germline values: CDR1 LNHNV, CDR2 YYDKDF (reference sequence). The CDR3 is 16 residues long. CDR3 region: CATSRLKGGEVNEQFF. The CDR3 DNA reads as TGTGCCACCAGCAGGTTAAAAGGCGGGGAAGTCAATGAGCAGTTCTTC.

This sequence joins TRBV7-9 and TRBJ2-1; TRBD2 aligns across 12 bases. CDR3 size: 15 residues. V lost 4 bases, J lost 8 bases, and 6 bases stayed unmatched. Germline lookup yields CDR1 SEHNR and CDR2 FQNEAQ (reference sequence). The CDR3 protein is CASSSSGGGGDEQFF. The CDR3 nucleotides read TGTGCCAGCAGCTCTAGCGGGGGGGGTGGGGATGAGCAGTTCTTC.

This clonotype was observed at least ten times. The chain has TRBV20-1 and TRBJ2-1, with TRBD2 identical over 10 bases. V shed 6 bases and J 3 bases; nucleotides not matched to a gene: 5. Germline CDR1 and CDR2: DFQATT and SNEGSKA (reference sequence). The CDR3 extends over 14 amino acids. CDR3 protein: CSALAGGIYNEQFF. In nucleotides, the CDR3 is TGCAGTGCCTTAGCGGGAGGAATCTACAATGAGCAGTTCTTC.

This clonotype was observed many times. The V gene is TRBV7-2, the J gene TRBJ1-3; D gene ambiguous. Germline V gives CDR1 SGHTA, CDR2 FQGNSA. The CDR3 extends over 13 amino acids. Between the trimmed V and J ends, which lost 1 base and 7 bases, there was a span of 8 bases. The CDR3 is CASSLVMGNTIYF. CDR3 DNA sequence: TGTGCCAGCAGCTTAGTTATGGGGAACACCATATATTTT.

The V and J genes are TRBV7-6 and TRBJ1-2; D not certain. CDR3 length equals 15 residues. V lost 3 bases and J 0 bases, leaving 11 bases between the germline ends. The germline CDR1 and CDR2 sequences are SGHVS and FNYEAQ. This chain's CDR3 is CASSFTPMTNYGYTF. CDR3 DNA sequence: TGTGCCAGCAGCTTTACCCCCATGACTAACTATGGCTACACCTTC.

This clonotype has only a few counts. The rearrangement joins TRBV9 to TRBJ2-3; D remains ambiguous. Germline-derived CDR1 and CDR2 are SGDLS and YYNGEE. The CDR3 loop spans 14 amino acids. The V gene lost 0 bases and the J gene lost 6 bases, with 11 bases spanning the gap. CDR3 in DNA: TGTGCCAGCAGCGTAGGCGAAGCCAGCGATACGCAGTATTTT. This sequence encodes CASSVGEASDTQYF.

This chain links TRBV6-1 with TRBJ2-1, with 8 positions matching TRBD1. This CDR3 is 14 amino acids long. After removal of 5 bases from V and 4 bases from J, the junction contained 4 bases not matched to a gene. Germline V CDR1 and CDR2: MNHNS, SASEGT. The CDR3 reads CASSQGASYNEQFF. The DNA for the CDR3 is TGTGCCAGCAGTCAGGGGGCAAGTTACAATGAGCAGTTCTTC.

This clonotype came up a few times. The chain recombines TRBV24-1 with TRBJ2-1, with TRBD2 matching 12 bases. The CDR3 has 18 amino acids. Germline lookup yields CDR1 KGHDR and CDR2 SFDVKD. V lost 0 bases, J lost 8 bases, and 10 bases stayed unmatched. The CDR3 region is CATSDLGGLAGGPDEQFF. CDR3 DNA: TGTGCCACCAGTGATTTGGGAGGGCTAGCGGGAGGGCCTGATGAGCAGTTCTTC.

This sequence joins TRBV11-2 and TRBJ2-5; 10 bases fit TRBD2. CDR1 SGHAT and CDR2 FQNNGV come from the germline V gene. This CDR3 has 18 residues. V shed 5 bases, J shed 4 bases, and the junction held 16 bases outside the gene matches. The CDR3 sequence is CASSLNRASGRTPETQYF. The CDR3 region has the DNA TGTGCCAGCAGCCTAAACCGGGCTAGCGGGAGAACTCCAGAGACCCAGTACTTC.

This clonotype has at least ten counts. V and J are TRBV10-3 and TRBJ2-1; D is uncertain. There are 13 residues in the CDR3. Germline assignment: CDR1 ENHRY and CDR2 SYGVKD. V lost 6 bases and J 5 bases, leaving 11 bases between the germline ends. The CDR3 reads CAIRSDGNNEQFF. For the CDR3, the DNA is TGTGCCATCAGATCGGACGGAAACAATGAGCAGTTCTTC.

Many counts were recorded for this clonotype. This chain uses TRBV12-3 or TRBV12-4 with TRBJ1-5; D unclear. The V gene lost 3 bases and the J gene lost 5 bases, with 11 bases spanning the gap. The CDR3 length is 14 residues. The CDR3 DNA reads TGTGCCAGCAGTTTCAACGGGATAGATCAGCCCCAGCATTTT. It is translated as CASSFNGIDQPQHF.

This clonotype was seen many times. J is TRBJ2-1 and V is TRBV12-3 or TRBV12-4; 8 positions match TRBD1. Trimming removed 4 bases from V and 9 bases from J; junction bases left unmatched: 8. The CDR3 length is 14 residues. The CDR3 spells CASSSNRGEVEQFF. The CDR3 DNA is TGTGCCAGCAGTTCTAACAGGGGGGAGGTTGAGCAGTTCTTC.

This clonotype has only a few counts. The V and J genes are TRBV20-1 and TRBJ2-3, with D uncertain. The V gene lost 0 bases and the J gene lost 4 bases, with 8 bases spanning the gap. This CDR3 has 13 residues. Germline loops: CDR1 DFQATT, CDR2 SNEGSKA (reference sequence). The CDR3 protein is CSARDLSADTQYF. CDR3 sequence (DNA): TGCAGTGCTAGAGATCTGTCCGCAGATACGCAGTATTTT.

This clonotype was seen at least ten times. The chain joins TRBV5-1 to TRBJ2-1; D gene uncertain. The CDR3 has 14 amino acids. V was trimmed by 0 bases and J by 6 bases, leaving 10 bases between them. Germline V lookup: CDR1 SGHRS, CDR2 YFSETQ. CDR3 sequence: CASSLARSTNEQFF. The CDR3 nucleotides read TGCGCCAGCAGCTTGGCACGAAGCACCAATGAGCAGTTCTTC.

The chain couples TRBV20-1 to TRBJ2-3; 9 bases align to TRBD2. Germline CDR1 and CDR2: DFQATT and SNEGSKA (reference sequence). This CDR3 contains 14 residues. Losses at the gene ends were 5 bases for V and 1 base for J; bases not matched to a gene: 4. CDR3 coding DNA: TGCAGTGCTGCGGGGGGGACTGGCACAGATACGCAGTATTTT. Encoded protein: CSAAGGTGTDTQYF.

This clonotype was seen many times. The DNA for the CDR3 is TGTGCCAGCAGACTAGCGGGAGGGCACGAGCAGTACTTC. This encodes CASRLAGGHEQYF. V is TRBV12-3 or TRBV12-4 and J is TRBJ2-7, with 13 bases that match TRBD2. There are 13 residues in the CDR3. J gave up 5 bases and V 6 bases, and 1 base lay outside the gene matches.

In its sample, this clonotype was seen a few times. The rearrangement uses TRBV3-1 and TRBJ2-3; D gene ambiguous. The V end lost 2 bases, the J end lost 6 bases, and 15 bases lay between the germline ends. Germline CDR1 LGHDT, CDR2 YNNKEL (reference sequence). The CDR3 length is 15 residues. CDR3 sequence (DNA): TGTGCCAGCAGCCAAACCCGGGCCCCTGCGGATACGCAGTATTTT. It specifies CASSQTRAPADTQYF.

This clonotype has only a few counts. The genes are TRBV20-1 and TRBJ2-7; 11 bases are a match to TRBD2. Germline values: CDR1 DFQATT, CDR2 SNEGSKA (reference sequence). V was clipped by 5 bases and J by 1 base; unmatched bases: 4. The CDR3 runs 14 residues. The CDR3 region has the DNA TGCAGTGCTTACCGACTAGCGGGATCCTACGAGCAGTACTTC. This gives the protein CSAYRLAGSYEQYF.

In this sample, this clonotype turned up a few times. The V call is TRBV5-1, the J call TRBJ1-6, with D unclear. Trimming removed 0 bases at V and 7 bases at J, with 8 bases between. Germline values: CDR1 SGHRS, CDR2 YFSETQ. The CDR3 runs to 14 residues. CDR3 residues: CASSLGVGNSPLHF. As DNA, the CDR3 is TGCGCCAGCAGCTTGGGGGTTGGAAATTCACCCCTCCACTTT.

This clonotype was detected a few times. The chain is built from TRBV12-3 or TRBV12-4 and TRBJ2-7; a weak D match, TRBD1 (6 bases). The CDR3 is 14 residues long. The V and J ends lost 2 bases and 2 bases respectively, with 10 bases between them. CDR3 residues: CASSLQGPTYEQYF. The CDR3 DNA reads TGTGCCAGCAGTTTACAGGGGCCGACCTACGAGCAGTACTTC.

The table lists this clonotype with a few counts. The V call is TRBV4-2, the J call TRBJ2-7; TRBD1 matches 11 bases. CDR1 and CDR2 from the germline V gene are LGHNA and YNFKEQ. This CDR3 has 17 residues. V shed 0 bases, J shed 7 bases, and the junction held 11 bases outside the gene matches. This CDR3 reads CASSQEGFGQGAREQYF. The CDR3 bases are TGTGCCAGCAGCCAAGAAGGGTTTGGACAGGGGGCTAGAGAGCAGTACTTC.

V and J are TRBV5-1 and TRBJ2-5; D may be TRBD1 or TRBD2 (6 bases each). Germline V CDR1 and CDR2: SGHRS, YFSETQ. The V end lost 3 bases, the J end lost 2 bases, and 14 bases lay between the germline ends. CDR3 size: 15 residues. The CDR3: CASSWRGHNQETQYF. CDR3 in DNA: TGCGCCAGCAGCTGGAGGGGACACAATCAAGAGACCCAGTACTTC. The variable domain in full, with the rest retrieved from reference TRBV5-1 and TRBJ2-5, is KAGVTQTPRYLIKTRGQQVTLSCSPISGHRSVSWYQQTPGQGLQFLFEYFSETQRNKGNFPGRFSGRQFSNSRSEMNVSTLELGDSALYLCASSWRGHNQETQYFGPGTRLLVL.